This TCR beta chain was sequenced for a study of tumor-infiltrating lymphocytes in oesophageal squamous cell carcinoma. The CDR3 runs 14 residues. Germline values: CDR1 KGHDR, CDR2 SFDVKD. From the PCR reads, TCRdb called clonotypes with MiXCR, one entry per CDR3 protein. Seen here are roughly 20,000 distinct CDR3 sequences, roughly two fifths observed once, and the top ten hold 30% to 45%. In this sample, this clonotype turned up once. This receptor was obtained from a male donor with esophageal squamous cell carcinoma. What was sequenced was esophageal tumor tissue. The chain uses TRBV24-1 and TRBJ2-6, with TRBD1 matching 10 bases. The DNA end is a closer match to TRBJ2-5, so the J assignment may be wrong. The CDR3 here is CATSDRTGGETQYF. The CDR3 DNA reads TGTGCCACCAGTGATCGGACAGGGGGAGAGACCCAGTACTTC.